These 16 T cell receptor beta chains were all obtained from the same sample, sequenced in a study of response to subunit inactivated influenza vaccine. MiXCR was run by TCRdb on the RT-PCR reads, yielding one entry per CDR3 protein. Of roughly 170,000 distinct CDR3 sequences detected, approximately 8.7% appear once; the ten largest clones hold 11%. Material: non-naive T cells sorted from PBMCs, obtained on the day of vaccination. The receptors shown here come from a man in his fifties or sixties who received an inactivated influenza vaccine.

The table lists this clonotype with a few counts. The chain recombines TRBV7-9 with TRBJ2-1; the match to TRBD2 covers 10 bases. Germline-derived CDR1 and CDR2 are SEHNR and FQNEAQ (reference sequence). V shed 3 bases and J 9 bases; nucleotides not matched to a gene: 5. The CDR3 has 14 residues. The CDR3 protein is CASSLSGRASEQFF. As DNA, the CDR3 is TGTGCCAGCAGCTTGAGCGGGAGGGCCTCTGAGCAGTTCTTC.

The CDR3 DNA sequence: TGCGCCAGCAGCCAAGATGTAGGCAGTCAAGAGACCCAGTACTTC. It translates to CASSQDVGSQETQYF. This sequence joins TRBV4-3 and TRBJ2-5; D not resolved. The CDR3 has 15 residues. Trimming removed 0 bases from V and 2 bases from J, with 10 bases in between. CDR1 and CDR2 from the germline V gene are LGHNA and YSLEER.

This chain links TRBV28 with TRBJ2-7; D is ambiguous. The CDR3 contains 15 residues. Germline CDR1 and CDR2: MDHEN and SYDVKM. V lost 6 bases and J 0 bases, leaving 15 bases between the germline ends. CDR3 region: CASSLARHSSYEQYF. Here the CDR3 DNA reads TGTGCCAGCAGCCTTGCGAGACATAGCTCCTACGAGCAGTACTTC.

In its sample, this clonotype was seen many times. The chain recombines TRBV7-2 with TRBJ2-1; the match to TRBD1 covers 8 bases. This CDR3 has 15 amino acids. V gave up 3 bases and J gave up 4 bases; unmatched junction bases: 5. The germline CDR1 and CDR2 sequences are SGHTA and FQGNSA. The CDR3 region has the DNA TGTGCCAGCAGCTTTGGACAGGGAGGATACAATGAGCAGTTCTTC. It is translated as CASSFGQGGYNEQFF.

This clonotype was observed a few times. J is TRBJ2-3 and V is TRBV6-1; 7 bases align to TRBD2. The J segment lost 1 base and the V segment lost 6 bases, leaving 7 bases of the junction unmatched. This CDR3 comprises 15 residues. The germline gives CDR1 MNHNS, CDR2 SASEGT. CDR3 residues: CASRHFAGGTDTQYF. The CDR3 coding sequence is TGTGCCAGCAGGCACTTCGCGGGAGGCACAGATACGCAGTATTTT.

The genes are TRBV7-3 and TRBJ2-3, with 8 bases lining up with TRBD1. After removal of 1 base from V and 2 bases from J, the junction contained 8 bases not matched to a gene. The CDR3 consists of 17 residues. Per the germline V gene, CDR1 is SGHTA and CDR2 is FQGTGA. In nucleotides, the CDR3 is TGTGCCAGCAGCTTAAAAAGGGCAGGGGGCTTCACAGATACGCAGTATTTT. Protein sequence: CASSLKRAGGFTDTQYF. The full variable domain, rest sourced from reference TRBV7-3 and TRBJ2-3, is GAGVSQTPSNKVTEKGKYVELRCDPISGHTALYWYRQSLGQGPEFLIYFQGTGAADDSGLPNDRFFAVRPEGSVSTLKIQRTERGDSAVYLCASSLKRAGGFTDTQYFGPGTRLTVL.

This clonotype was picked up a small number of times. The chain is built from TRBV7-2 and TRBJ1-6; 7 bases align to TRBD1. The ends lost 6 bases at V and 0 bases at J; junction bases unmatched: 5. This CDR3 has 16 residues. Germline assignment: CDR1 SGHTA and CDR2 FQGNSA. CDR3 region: CASRADRRSYNSPLHF. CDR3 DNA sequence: TGTGCCAGCAGAGCGGACAGGCGCTCCTATAATTCACCCCTCCACTTT.

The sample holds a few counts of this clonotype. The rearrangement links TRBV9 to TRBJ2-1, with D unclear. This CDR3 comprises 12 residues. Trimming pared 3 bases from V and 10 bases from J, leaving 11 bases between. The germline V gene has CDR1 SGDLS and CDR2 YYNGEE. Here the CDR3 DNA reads TGTGCCAGCAGCGAGATTTCAGCCGAGCAGTTCTTC. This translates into CASSEISAEQFF.

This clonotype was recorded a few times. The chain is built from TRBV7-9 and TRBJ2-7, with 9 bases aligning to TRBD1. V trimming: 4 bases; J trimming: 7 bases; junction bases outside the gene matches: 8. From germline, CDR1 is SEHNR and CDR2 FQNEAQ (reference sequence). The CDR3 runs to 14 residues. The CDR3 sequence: CASSSLQGAREQYF. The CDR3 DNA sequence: TGTGCCAGCAGCTCATTACAGGGGGCGAGGGAGCAGTACTTC.

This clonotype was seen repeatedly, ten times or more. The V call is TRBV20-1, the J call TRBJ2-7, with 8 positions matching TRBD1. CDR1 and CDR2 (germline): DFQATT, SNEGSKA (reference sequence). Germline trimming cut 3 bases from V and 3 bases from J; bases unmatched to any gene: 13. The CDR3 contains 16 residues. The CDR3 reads CSARPLRTGSIYEQYF. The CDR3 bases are TGCAGTGCTAGGCCCCTCCGGACAGGGTCCATCTACGAGCAGTACTTC.

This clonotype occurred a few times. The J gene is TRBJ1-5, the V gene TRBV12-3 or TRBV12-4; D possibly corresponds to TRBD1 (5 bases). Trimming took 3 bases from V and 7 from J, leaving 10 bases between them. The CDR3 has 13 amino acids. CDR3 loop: CASSFGRDQPQHF. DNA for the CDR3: TGTGCCAGCAGTTTTGGAAGGGACCAGCCCCAGCATTTT.

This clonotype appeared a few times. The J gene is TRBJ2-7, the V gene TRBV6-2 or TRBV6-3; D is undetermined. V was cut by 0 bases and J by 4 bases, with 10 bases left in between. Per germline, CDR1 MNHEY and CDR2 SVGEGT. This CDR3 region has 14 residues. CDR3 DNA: TGTGCCAGCAGTTACTCAATCGGATTTTACGAGCAGTACTTC. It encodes CASSYSIGFYEQYF.

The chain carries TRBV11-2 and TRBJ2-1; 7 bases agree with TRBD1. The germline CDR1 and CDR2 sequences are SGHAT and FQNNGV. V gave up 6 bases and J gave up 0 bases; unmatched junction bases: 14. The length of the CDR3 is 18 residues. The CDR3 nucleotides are TGTGCCAGCAGTCGACAGGGAATTGTTTTTAGCTCCTACAATGAGCAGTTCTTC. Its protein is CASSRQGIVFSSYNEQFF. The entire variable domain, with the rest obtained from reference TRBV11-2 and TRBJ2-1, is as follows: EAGVAQSPRYKIIEKRQSVAFWCNPISGHATLYWYQQILGQGPKLLIQFQNNGVVDDSQLPKDRFSAERLKGVDSTLKIQPAKLEDSAVYLCASSRQGIVFSSYNEQFFGPGTRLTVL.

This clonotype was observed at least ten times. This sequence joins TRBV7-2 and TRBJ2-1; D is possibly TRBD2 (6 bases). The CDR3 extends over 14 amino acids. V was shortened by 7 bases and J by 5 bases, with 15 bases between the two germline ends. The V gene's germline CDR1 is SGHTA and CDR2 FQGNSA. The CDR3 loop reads CASKAGGADNEQFF. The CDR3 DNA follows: TGTGCCAGCAAAGCGGGCGGGGCGGACAATGAGCAGTTCTTC.

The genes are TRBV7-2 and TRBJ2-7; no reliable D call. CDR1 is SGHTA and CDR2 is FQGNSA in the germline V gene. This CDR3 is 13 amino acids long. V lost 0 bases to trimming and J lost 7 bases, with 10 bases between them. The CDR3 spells CASSLAAAVEQYF. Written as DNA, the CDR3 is TGTGCCAGCAGCTTAGCGGCCGCGGTTGAGCAGTACTTC.

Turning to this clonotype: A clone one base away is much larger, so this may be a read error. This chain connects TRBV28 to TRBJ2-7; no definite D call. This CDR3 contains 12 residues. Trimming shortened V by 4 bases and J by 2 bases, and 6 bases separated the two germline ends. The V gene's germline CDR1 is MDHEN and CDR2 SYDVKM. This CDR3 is CASSSYTYEQYF. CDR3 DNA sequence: TGTGCCAGCAGTTCCTACACCTACGAGCAGTACTTC.